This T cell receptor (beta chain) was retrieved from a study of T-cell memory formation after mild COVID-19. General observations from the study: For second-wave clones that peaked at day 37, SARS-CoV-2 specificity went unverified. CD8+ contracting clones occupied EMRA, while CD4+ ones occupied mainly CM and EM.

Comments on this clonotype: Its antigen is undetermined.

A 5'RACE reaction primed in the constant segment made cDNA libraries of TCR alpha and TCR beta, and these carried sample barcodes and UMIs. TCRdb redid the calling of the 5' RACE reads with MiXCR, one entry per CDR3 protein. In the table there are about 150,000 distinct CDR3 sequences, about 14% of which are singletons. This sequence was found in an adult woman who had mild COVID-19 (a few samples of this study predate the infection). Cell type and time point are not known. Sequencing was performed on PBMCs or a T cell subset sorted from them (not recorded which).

This CDR3 is CATSDLRGASGRGYNEQFF. In DNA, the CDR3 is TGTGCCACCAGTGATTTGCGCGGGGCTAGCGGGAGGGGGTACAATGAGCAGTTCTTC. This chain uses TRBV24-1 with TRBJ2-1; 12 nucleotides match TRBD2. Germline V lookup: CDR1 KGHDR, CDR2 SFDVKD. V lost 0 bases and J lost 4; bases outside the gene matches: 9. The CDR3 consists of 19 residues.